Each of the 8 T cell receptor beta chains below was sequenced from the same sample in a study of blood T cells in healthy people across ages. With a J-beta primer mix and a sample-barcoded 5' primer, a second PCR ran 7 to 11 cycles. TCRdb re-derived calls from the 5' RACE reads in MiXCR, one entry per CDR3 protein. The sample yields almost 800,000 distinct CDR3 sequences, over 45% seen once. Sequenced material: blood. All receptors derive from a man aged 25-40 years in good health.

This clonotype has just a few counts. J is TRBJ2-1 and V is TRBV15; 9 bases are a match to TRBD2. Germline-derived CDR1 and CDR2 are LNHNV and YYDKDF (reference sequence). The trim removed 1 base at V and 9 bases at J, leaving 7 bases unmatched. The length of the CDR3 is 15 residues. CDR3 sequence: CATSRVFSGSSEQFF. In DNA, the CDR3 is TGTGCCACCAGCAGAGTTTTTAGCGGGAGCTCTGAGCAGTTCTTC.

This clonotype was counted a few times. The gene calls are TRBV12-3 or TRBV12-4 and TRBJ2-4, with D maybe TRBD1 (6 bases). V lost 5 bases and J lost 4, with 18 bases in between. The CDR3 is 16 residues long. This chain's CDR3 is CASSLGSGTRKNIQYF. CDR3 nucleotides: TGTGCCAGCAGTCTAGGATCCGGGACACGAAAAAACATTCAGTACTTC.

This clonotype occurred a few times. The chain is built from TRBV29-1 and TRBJ1-2; D is unresolved. This CDR3 is built from 12 residues. CDR1 and CDR2 from the germline V gene are SQVTM and ANQGSEA. V was shortened by 4 bases and J by 4 bases, with 10 bases between the two germline ends. CDR3: CSVVRGGYGYTF. In DNA, the CDR3 is TGCAGCGTTGTTCGGGGAGGCTATGGCTACACCTTC.

This clonotype appeared once. The chain recombines TRBV29-1 with TRBJ2-1; D perhaps matches TRBD2 (5 bases). Between the trimmed V and J ends, which lost 5 bases and 8 bases, there was a span of 10 bases. Per the germline V gene, CDR1 is SQVTM and CDR2 is ANQGSEA. The CDR3 is 11 amino acids. CDR3 nucleotides: TGCAGCGTTAATCGGCGGGATGAGCAGTTCTTC. Amino acids: CSVNRRDEQFF.

V is TRBV20-1 and J is TRBJ2-5, with TRBD2 identical over 8 bases. CDR1 is DFQATT, CDR2 SNEGSKA, per germline (reference sequence). The CDR3 totals 13 residues. With V trimmed by 6 bases and J by 1 base, 4 bases remained unmatched. CDR3 loop: CSALAESQETQYF. In DNA, the CDR3 is TGCAGTGCACTAGCGGAGTCCCAAGAGACCCAGTACTTC.

This clonotype has a single count. The chain combines TRBV12-3 or TRBV12-4 with TRBJ2-5, with 8 bases matching TRBD1. Unmatched junction bases numbered 7, after V lost 2 bases and J lost 5 bases. There are 15 residues in the CDR3. This CDR3 reads CASSLLQGAEETQYF. CDR3 coding DNA: TGTGCCAGCAGTTTATTGCAGGGGGCTGAGGAGACCCAGTACTTC.

The table lists this clonotype with a few counts. V and J are TRBV20-1 and TRBJ2-3; D perhaps matches TRBD2 (6 bases). This CDR3 is built from 14 residues. Looked up from germline, CDR1 is DFQATT and CDR2 is SNEGSKA (reference sequence). V was trimmed by 0 bases and J by 6 bases, leaving 13 bases between them. The CDR3 coding sequence is TGCAGTGCTAGAGATATACTAGCCCCGGATACGCAGTATTTT. It yields the protein CSARDILAPDTQYF.

The chain joins TRBV7-9 to TRBJ2-7; D tentatively fits TRBD1 or TRBD2 (5 bases each). The V end was cut by 7 bases, the J end by 4 bases, with 14 bases between. Germline V CDR1 and CDR2: SEHNR, FQNEAQ (reference sequence). The CDR3 is 13 amino acids. The CDR3 DNA is TGTGCCAGCACCCTGGGGGACCGGTACGAGCAGTACTTC. As protein: CASTLGDRYEQYF.